This TCR beta chain was identified in a study of T cells in Graves' hyperthyroidism and ophthalmopathy. Calling Graves' hyperthyroidism stable meant ophthalmopathy did not progress within 18 months. Patients were excluded for uncontrolled infection, other autoimmune disease, pregnancy or lactation. To note about this clonotype: Antigen specificity is unknown.

The CDR3 covers 13 residues. Unmatched junction bases numbered 5, after V lost 2 bases and J lost 6 bases. Germline loops: CDR1 DFQATT, CDR2 SNEGSKA (reference sequence). Regarding the study as a whole: In the analysis, a 13 V-J model separated ophthalmopathy from stable hyperthyroidism. Also found in blood were most expanded thyroid clonotypes above 0.001.

Using RNA transcripts as the source, TCR beta CDR3 regions were amplified. An initial round of RT-PCR targeting the TCR CDR3 relied on the HTBI primer set. TCRdb processed the multiplex PCR reads anew with MiXCR; each CDR3 protein has one entry. Of over 45,000 distinct CDR3 sequences in the sample, about half are singletons; the top ten hold 32%. The receptor's source is a woman in her forties or fifties with Graves' hyperthyroidism. The sequenced sample was peripheral blood or thyroid tissue (not recorded which). The chain couples TRBV20-1 to TRBJ2-7, with 9 positions matching TRBD2. The CDR3 loop is CSARRLAGLEQYF. CDR3 DNA: TGCAGTGCTAGACGGCTAGCGGGACTCGAGCAGTACTTC.